Shown below are 32 T cell receptor beta chains from a single sample sequenced in a study of T cells after yellow fever vaccination. TCRdb recomputed calls from the 5' RACE reads with MiXCR, one row per CDR3 protein. This table has approximately 510,000 distinct CDR3 sequences, about a fifth appearing once. The material was PBMCs, obtained 21 days after the first yellow fever vaccination. Receptors were obtained from a young man who received the YFV17D yellow fever vaccine.

This clonotype was seen a handful of times. Here the CDR3 DNA reads TGTGCCAGCAGTCTAAGCAGGGGTTTATCACCCCTCCACTTT. Amino acid sequence: CASSLSRGLSPLHF. The J gene is TRBJ1-6, the V gene TRBV6-1, with D perhaps TRBD1 (6 bases). Trimming removed 5 bases at V and 10 bases at J, with 15 bases between. Germline CDR1 MNHNS, CDR2 SASEGT. This CDR3 comprises 14 residues.

This rearrangement joins TRBV7-3 to TRBJ2-1; D unclear. Trimming pared 0 bases from V and 9 bases from J, leaving 9 bases between. The CDR3 is 13 amino acids. Germline-derived CDR1 and CDR2 are SGHTA and FQGTGA. The CDR3 DNA reads TGTGCCAGCAGCTTAACGTTGGGTAGTGAGCAGTTCTTC. Translation: CASSLTLGSEQFF.

The rearrangement joins TRBV20-1 to TRBJ1-5, with no clear D. This CDR3 is built from 13 residues. Germline lookup yields CDR1 DFQATT and CDR2 SNEGSKA (reference sequence). V shed 4 bases and J shed 6 bases, with 13 bases lying between them. The CDR3 here is CSAIGIFGQPQHF. The CDR3 DNA follows: TGCAGTGCTATCGGCATTTTTGGTCAGCCCCAGCATTTT.

V usage is TRBV3-1 and J usage is TRBJ2-1; TRBD2 aligns across 13 bases. Per germline, CDR1 LGHDT and CDR2 YNNKEL (reference sequence). V shed 1 base and J 7 bases; nucleotides not matched to a gene: 1. The CDR3 totals 15 residues. The CDR3 region is CASSQATSGGNEQFF. Written as DNA, the CDR3 is TGTGCCAGCAGCCAAGCGACTAGCGGGGGGAATGAGCAGTTCTTC.

V and J are TRBV7-9 and TRBJ1-1, with 7 bases that match TRBD1. After removal of 5 bases from V and 4 bases from J, the junction contained 7 bases not matched to a gene. The length of the CDR3 is 14 residues. Germline assignment: CDR1 SEHNR and CDR2 FQNEAQ (reference sequence). The CDR3 DNA reads TGTGCCAGCAGCATAGGGGGCCAGTCCACTGAAGCTTTCTTT. Protein product: CASSIGGQSTEAFF.

In DNA form, the CDR3 reads TGTGCCAGCACGGTCCATGGCGGAGAATACAATGAGCAGTTCTTC. Translation: CASTVHGGEYNEQFF. The chain is built from TRBV2 and TRBJ2-1; D is ambiguous. V was clipped by 7 bases and J by 4 bases, with 17 bases between them. Per germline, CDR1 SNHLY and CDR2 FYNNEI. The CDR3 is made up of 15 amino acids.

V and J are TRBV6-2 or TRBV6-3 and TRBJ2-7; D is perhaps TRBD1 (5 bases). V was cut by 2 bases and J by 4 bases, with 15 bases left in between. The CDR3 has 15 residues. Germline lookup yields CDR1 MNHEY and CDR2 SVGEGT. In DNA form, the CDR3 reads TGTGCCAGCAGTTACACCAGGGAAGTCGGATACGAGCAGTACGTC. Residues: CASSYTREVGYEQYV.

V is TRBV5-4 and J is TRBJ2-6; TRBD1 aligns across 10 bases. The V segment lost 10 bases and the J segment 0 bases; nucleotides outside the gene matches: 10. The CDR3 is 17 residues long. The germline gives CDR1 SGHNT, CDR2 YYREEE (reference sequence). The CDR3 loop is CAVQGTGDYSGANVLTF. The CDR3 DNA follows: TGTGCCGTCCAGGGGACAGGGGATTACTCTGGGGCCAACGTCCTGACTTTC.

This clonotype was counted only a few times. The V and J genes are TRBV7-3 and TRBJ2-3, with 8 bases lining up with TRBD2. V lost 2 bases and J lost 6; bases outside the gene matches: 7. From germline, CDR1 is SGHTA and CDR2 FQGTGA. The CDR3 is made up of 15 amino acids. The CDR3 sequence: CASSLLAGPGDTQYF. Written as DNA, the CDR3 is TGTGCCAGCAGCTTACTAGCGGGCCCCGGGGATACGCAGTATTTT.

This clonotype has only a few counts. The chain uses TRBV4-3 and TRBJ2-1, with D perhaps matching TRBD1 (6 bases). V lost 0 bases and J 0 bases, leaving 12 bases between the germline ends. The germline V gene has CDR1 LGHNA and CDR2 YSLEER. This CDR3 comprises 17 residues. In nucleotides, the CDR3 is TGCGCCAGCAGCCAAGATAGTGGGGGCAGCTCCTACAATGAGCAGTTCTTC. Its translation is CASSQDSGGSSYNEQFF.

The gene calls are TRBV2 and TRBJ1-4; D not certain. From germline, CDR1 is SNHLY and CDR2 FYNNEI. The CDR3 totals 13 residues. V was trimmed by 1 base and J by 6 bases, leaving 6 bases between them. CDR3 DNA sequence: TGTGCCAGCAGTGAAGAAAGGGATGAAAAACTGTTTTTT. Translation gives CASSEERDEKLFF. The full variable domain, in which reference TRBV2 and TRBJ1-4 provide the parts outside the CDR3, is EPEVTQTPSHQVTQMGQEVILRCVPISNHLYFYWYRQILGQKVEFLVSFYNNEISEKSEIFDDQFSVERPDGSNFTLKIRSTKLEDSAMYFCASSEERDEKLFFGSGTQLSVL.

The rearrangement uses TRBV13 and TRBJ2-7; D remains ambiguous. V was cut by 6 bases and J by 0 bases, with 18 bases left in between. Germline CDR1 and CDR2: PRHDT and FYEKMQ (reference sequence). This CDR3 is 16 amino acids long. CDR3 DNA sequence: TGTGCCAGCAGTTTGGGTCCCGGACCGAGCTCCTACGAGCAGTACTTC. This codes for CASSLGPGPSSYEQYF.

This clonotype was recorded a few times. The V and J genes are TRBV7-2 and TRBJ1-2, with no clear D. Trimming left V 0 bases short and J 5 bases short, with 4 bases between. The germline gives CDR1 SGHTA, CDR2 FQGNSA. CDR3 size: 12 residues. Here the CDR3 DNA reads TGTGCCAGCAGCTTAGCCGATTATGGCTACACCTTC. Encoded protein: CASSLADYGYTF.

The chain combines TRBV5-4 with TRBJ1-2; TRBD1 is a possible D gene (6 bases). V lost 2 bases to trimming and J lost 1 base, with 15 bases between them. This CDR3 is built from 16 residues. CDR1 SGHNT and CDR2 YYREEE come from the germline V gene (reference sequence). CDR3 DNA sequence: TGTGCCAGCAGCTTTGGGGGGCGTGGAGATAACTATGGCTACACCTTC. It yields the protein CASSFGGRGDNYGYTF.

This clonotype was seen only a few times. The CDR3 region is CASRDPWDRKDTQYF. The CDR3 DNA reads TGTGCCAGCAGGGACCCTTGGGACAGGAAGGATACGCAGTATTTT. This chain links TRBV7-3 with TRBJ2-3, with 8 bases lining up with TRBD1. CDR3 length: 15 amino acids. The V gene end was trimmed by 6 bases and the J gene end by 6 bases; junction bases not matched to a gene: 11. Germline V CDR1 and CDR2: SGHTA, FQGTGA.

This clonotype came up a few times. The rearrangement joins TRBV4-2 to TRBJ2-2; D tentatively reads TRBD1 or TRBD2 (5 bases each). Trimming cost V 1 base and J 6 bases, with 18 bases left between them. The V gene's germline CDR1 is LGHNA and CDR2 YNFKEQ. The CDR3 contains 17 residues. The CDR3 DNA reads TGTGCCAGCAGCCAAGGGGGCATGGGGAGAGTCGCCGGGGAGCTGTTTTTT. This encodes CASSQGGMGRVAGELFF.

The CDR3: CASRRGSSYNSPLHF. The CDR3 coding sequence is TGTGCCAGCAGGCGCGGAAGCTCCTATAATTCACCCCTCCACTTT. This chain uses TRBV28 with TRBJ1-6; no definite D call. The V and J ends lost 6 bases and 0 bases respectively, with 9 bases between them. Germline-derived CDR1 and CDR2 are MDHEN and SYDVKM. The length of the CDR3 is 15 residues.

The chain has TRBV20-1 and TRBJ1-4; D remains ambiguous. Deletions cut 6 bases from V and 6 bases from J, with 8 bases between. This CDR3 is 11 amino acids long. Germline V gene lookup returns CDR1 DFQATT and CDR2 SNEGSKA (reference sequence). The chain's CDR3 is CSAGVDEKLFF. CDR3 DNA sequence: TGCAGTGCCGGGGTCGATGAAAAACTGTTTTTT.

This clonotype was observed many times. CDR3 coding DNA: TGTGCCAGTAGTATAGGGGAAAATCTACGAGAGCAGTACTTC. Translating it yields CASSIGENLREQYF. This chain connects TRBV19 to TRBJ2-7; no clear D gene. This CDR3 has 14 residues. The germline V and J ends were trimmed by 1 base and 7 bases, with 14 bases remaining between them. CDR1 LNHDA and CDR2 SQIVND come from the germline V gene (reference sequence).

This clonotype has just a few counts. The chain recombines TRBV4-1 with TRBJ2-3; tentatively, D is TRBD2 (6 bases). This CDR3 comprises 16 residues. CDR1 and CDR2 (germline): MGHRA, YSYEKL. V was trimmed by 0 bases and J by 3 bases, leaving 13 bases between them. CDR3 sequence reads: CASSQEGPGRTDTQYF. DNA of the CDR3: TGCGCCAGCAGCCAAGAGGGTCCGGGGAGGACAGATACGCAGTATTTT.

The gene calls are TRBV12-3 or TRBV12-4 and TRBJ2-5; TRBD2 matches at 9 bases. J gave up 4 bases and V 6 bases, and 6 bases lay outside the gene matches. The CDR3 extends over 14 amino acids. CDR3 nucleotides: TGTGCCAGCAGCCGGCGGGGGGGCGGAGAGACCCAGTACTTC. Protein sequence: CASSRRGGGETQYF.

J is TRBJ1-1 and V is TRBV19, with D maybe TRBD1 (6 bases). There are 12 residues in the CDR3. Germline V CDR1 and CDR2: LNHDA, SQIVND (reference sequence). The V gene lost 9 bases and the J gene lost 8 bases, with 16 bases spanning the gap. CDR3 coding DNA: TGTGCCAGCGCAATGGGGGGGGCAGAAGCTTTCTTT. It yields the protein CASAMGGAEAFF.

This clonotype was counted a few times. The V call is TRBV5-4, the J call TRBJ1-2; 7 positions match TRBD1. V shed 4 bases, J shed 2 bases, and the junction held 8 bases outside the gene matches. The germline gives CDR1 SGHNT, CDR2 YYREEE (reference sequence). The CDR3 is 15 residues long. The CDR3: CASSRGQILNYGYTF. For the CDR3, the DNA is TGTGCCAGCAGCCGGGGACAGATCTTGAACTATGGCTACACCTTC.

The J gene is TRBJ2-5, the V gene TRBV27; 9 positions match TRBD2. CDR1 MNHEY and CDR2 SMNVEV come from the germline V gene (reference sequence). This CDR3 has 15 residues. V shed 5 bases, J shed 4 bases, and the junction held 8 bases outside the gene matches. CDR3 coding DNA: TGTGCCAGCAGTCCTCTGACTAGCGGCGCAGAGACCCAGTACTTC. Encoded protein: CASSPLTSGAETQYF.

The chain has TRBV12-3 or TRBV12-4 and TRBJ1-5; possible D gene TRBD1, 6 bases. This CDR3 has 13 residues. V lost 7 bases and J 5 bases, leaving 12 bases between the germline ends. CDR3: CASTSGGHQPQHF. The DNA of the CDR3 is TGTGCCAGCACCTCGGGGGGGCATCAGCCCCAGCATTTT.

The rearrangement joins TRBV24-1 to TRBJ2-2; D unresolved. Between the trimmed V and J ends, which lost 3 bases and 8 bases, there was a span of 6 bases. Germline loops: CDR1 KGHDR, CDR2 SFDVKD. The CDR3 extends over 12 amino acids. CDR3 sequence: CATSDLKGELFF. CDR3 nucleotides: TGTGCCACCAGTGATCTAAAAGGGGAGCTGTTTTTT.

This clonotype was observed a handful of times. This chain's CDR3 is CASSRGATSSYNEQFF. The CDR3 DNA follows: TGTGCCAGCAGCCGAGGGGCCACCAGCTCCTACAATGAGCAGTTCTTC. The chain has TRBV7-9 and TRBJ2-1; D is perhaps TRBD1 or TRBD2 (5 bases each). Germline V gene sequence: CDR1 SEHNR, CDR2 FQNEAQ (reference sequence). This CDR3 has 16 amino acids. The V and J ends lost 5 bases and 0 bases respectively, with 14 bases between them. The full variable domain, its missing parts supplied by reference TRBV7-9 and TRBJ2-1, is DTGVSQNPRHKITKRGQNVTFRCDPISEHNRLYWYRQTLGQGPEFLTYFQNEAQLEKSRLLSDRFSAERPKGSFSTLEIQRTEQGDSAMYLCASSRGATSSYNEQFFGPGTRLTVL.

This chain connects TRBV28 to TRBJ2-5; a possible D gene is TRBD2 (7 bases). Trimming left V 3 bases short and J 7 bases short, with 24 bases between. The CDR3 has 17 amino acids. CDR1 is MDHEN and CDR2 is SYDVKM in the germline V gene. Here the CDR3 reads CASSFVFGGRNAVTQYF. The CDR3 nucleotides read TGTGCCAGCAGTTTCGTATTCGGGGGGCGTAACGCGGTGACCCAGTACTTC.

This sequence joins TRBV27 and TRBJ2-1, with 7 bases that match TRBD2. This CDR3 comprises 15 residues. Germline V lookup: CDR1 MNHEY, CDR2 SMNVEV (reference sequence). Trimming took 3 bases from V and 1 from J; bases not matched to a gene: 3. The CDR3 loop is CASSLSSGSYNEQFF. CDR3 DNA sequence: TGTGCCAGCAGTTTGTCTAGCGGATCCTACAATGAGCAGTTCTTC.

In its sample, this clonotype was seen a few times. The chain links TRBV6-2 or TRBV6-3 to TRBJ2-1; D uncertain. V was shortened by 0 bases and J by 6 bases, with 3 bases between the two germline ends. Germline V gene data show CDR1 as MNHEY and CDR2 as SVGEGT. CDR3 length: 12 amino acids. CDR3 coding DNA: TGTGCCAGCAGTTACTCCGTCAATGAGCAGTTCTTC. This sequence encodes CASSYSVNEQFF.

CDR3 sequence: CASSFLPGGYQETQYF. The CDR3 nucleotides read TGTGCCAGCAGCTTCCTTCCCGGGGGTTATCAAGAGACCCAGTACTTC. This chain connects TRBV7-9 to TRBJ2-5, with a tentative D call TRBD2 (6 bases). This CDR3 region has 16 residues. Trimming stripped 3 bases from V and 2 bases from J, with 16 bases between. Germline V gene sequence: CDR1 SEHNR, CDR2 FQNEAQ (reference sequence).

J is TRBJ2-7 and V is TRBV14; D unclear. CDR1 and CDR2 (germline): SGHDN, FVKESK. V was shortened by 2 bases and J by 4 bases, with 12 bases between the two germline ends. The CDR3 sequence is 14 residues long. In DNA form, the CDR3 reads TGTGCCAGCAGCCAACGCCAATCTAGGTACGAGCAGTACTTC. Its translation: CASSQRQSRYEQYF.